Listed below are T cell receptor beta chains from one sample, sequenced in a study of shared clonotypes between healthy human individuals. Repertoires were generated with immunoSEQ multiplex PCR, while TCRdb's copy carries only in-frame clones and drops some. The data hold millions of clones, with roughly nine tenths observed a single time. The source material was naive CD4+ T cells sorted from blood. The receptors were gathered from a young man in good health. Each CDR3 is given with its conserved first and last residue. D genes are given only for firm matches. A row's size may be missing; if present it is once, few, many or a size class.

clone size	D gene	V gene	J gene	CDR3 DNA	CDR3 protein
-	TRBD2	TRBV6-6	TRBJ2-5	TGTGCCAGCAGTTACTGGGGCGGGAGTTACCAAGAGACCCAGTACTTC	CASSYWGGSYQETQYF
-	-	TRBV2	TRBJ2-2	TGTGCCAGCAGTCCTTCAGGCCAGAGGGGCACCGGGGAGCTGTTTTTT	CASSPSGQRGTGELFF
-	TRBD2	TRBV19	TRBJ2-5	TGTGCCAGTAGTGCGACTAGCGGGGGGACCGAGACCCAGTACTTC	CASSATSGGTETQYF
-	-	TRBV14	TRBJ2-2	TGTGCCAGCAGCCTCCTTGGCGGGGCTTACACCGGGGAGCTGTTTTTT	CASSLLGGAYTGELFF
-	TRBD1	TRBV10-3	TRBJ2-3	TGTGCCATCAGAACAGGGGTTCACCCCACAGATACGCAGTATTTT	CAIRTGVHPTDTQYF
-	TRBD2	TRBV7-8	TRBJ2-7	TGTGCCAGCAGCCCGGGACTAGCGGTTTACGAGCAGTACTTC	CASSPGLAVYEQYF
-	TRBD2	TRBV7-2	TRBJ2-7	TGTGCCAGCACCTTGAGCGGGAGAAGCTCCTACGAGCAGTACTTC	CASTLSGRSSYEQYF
-	-	TRBV2	TRBJ2-1	TGTGCCAGCAGTGGGAGCGTTAATCCCTCCTACAATGAGCAGTTCTTC	CASSGSVNPSYNEQFF
-	-	TRBV11-2	TRBJ1-2	TGTGCCAGCAGCTTAGGTCGGGCACTCCCGGGGGGCCACTATGGCTACACCTTC	CASSLGRALPGGHYGYTF
-	-	TRBV10-1	TRBJ2-7	TGCGCCAGCAGGATGACAGGAGGGCCCTACGAGCAGTACTTC	CASRMTGGPYEQYF
-	-	TRBV19	TRBJ1-2	TGTGCCAGTAGTATCCGGGGTCCAGCGCTTAACTATGGCTACACCTTC	CASSIRGPALNYGYTF
-	TRBD1	TRBV19	TRBJ1-2	TGTGCCAGTAGTTCGAACAGGGGTTGGAACTATGGCTACACCTTC	CASSSNRGWNYGYTF
-	-	TRBV30	TRBJ1-2	TGTGCCTGGAGTAATGGGGCGGGGTTCACCTTC	CAWSNGAGFTF
-	-	TRBV10-3	TRBJ2-5	TGTGCCATCAGGGAGCAGGGCCCGGAGACCCAGTACTTC	CAIREQGPETQYF
-	TRBD2	TRBV11-2	TRBJ2-1	TGTGCCAGCAGCCACTTCACGGGGGGGGCTTACAATGAGCAGTTCTTC	CASSHFTGGAYNEQFF
-	-	TRBV5-1	TRBJ2-4	TGCGCCAGCAGCTTGGTAGGACCGTTAGCCAAAAACATTCAGTACTTC	CASSLVGPLAKNIQYF
-	TRBD2	TRBV19	TRBJ2-7	TGTGCCAGTAGACTAAGCGGGATCGGGTACTACGAGCAGTACTTC	CASRLSGIGYYEQYF
few	-	TRBV27	TRBJ1-6	TGTGCCAGCAAGACAGGCAATTCACCCCTCCACTTT	CASKTGNSPLHF
-	-	TRBV6-5	TRBJ1-2	TGTGCCAGCAGTTGGTCAGACAGCGATCGACAATATGGCTACACCTTC	CASSWSDSDRQYGYTF
-	-	TRBV6-5	TRBJ1-5	TGTGCCAGCAGTAAACTAAACAGGGAAGGTCAGCCCCAGCATTTT	CASSKLNREGQPQHF
-	-	TRBV27	TRBJ2-1	TGTGCCAGCAGTTTCCTCAAGACAGGATTTATTGGTATTGAGCAGTTCTTC	CASSFLKTGFIGIEQFF
-	-	TRBV4-1	TRBJ2-3	TGCGCCAGCAGCCAAGACGGGCGGTTGGGAGATACGCAGTATTTT	CASSQDGRLGDTQYF
-	TRBD2	TRBV5-4	TRBJ2-1	TGTGCCAGCAGCTCTGGGACTAGCGGGAGTTATGAGCAGTTCTTC	CASSSGTSGSYEQFF
-	TRBD2	TRBV5-1	TRBJ2-3	TGCGCCAGCAGTTTAGCGGGGGCCGTTATCACAGATACGCAGTATTTT	CASSLAGAVITDTQYF
-	-	TRBV5-6	TRBJ2-7	TGTGCCAGCAGTTCCCAGATTGGACAGACCTACGAGCAGTACTTC	CASSSQIGQTYEQYF
-	-	TRBV5-4	TRBJ2-5	TGTGCCAGCAGCTTGGAGGGCTTGGGGGCGGGAGTAAAGGAGACCCAGTACTTC	CASSLEGLGAGVKETQYF